The 26 T cell receptor beta chains reported below all come from one sample, sequenced in a study of identical twins. TCRdb re-called the 5' RACE reads through MiXCR, storing one row per CDR3 protein. The table shows hundreds of thousands of distinct CDR3 sequences, with around 8.8% occurring only once. The data also belong to a second study, concerning yellow fever vaccine responses in identical twins.

Sequencing was performed on memory (CD45RO+) T cells sorted from blood. All receptors come from a woman between 18 and 29 years old in good health.

This clonotype was counted a few times. The chain recombines TRBV29-1 with TRBJ2-7; either TRBD1 or TRBD2 may supply D (6 bases each). Germline V gives CDR1 SQVTM, CDR2 ANQGSEA. The CDR3 length is 11 residues. Trimming left V 4 bases short and J 5 bases short, with 9 bases between. Here the CDR3 DNA reads TGCAGCGTTGTAAGGGGGGACGAGCAGTACTTC. This translates into CSVVRGDEQYF.

V usage is TRBV7-7 and J usage is TRBJ1-1, with 10 bases fitting TRBD1. This CDR3 is 16 amino acids long. Germline CDR1 reads SSHAT; CDR2 reads FNYEAQ (reference sequence). Trimming removed 5 bases from V and 3 bases from J; junction bases left unmatched: 9. The DNA of the CDR3 is TGTGCCAGCAGCGAATTTTCCGGGACAGGGGACACTGAAGCTTTCTTT. This sequence encodes CASSEFSGTGDTEAFF.

There are a few counts of this clonotype. The V and J genes are TRBV4-1 and TRBJ2-7; D remains ambiguous. Germline V CDR1 and CDR2: MGHRA, YSYEKL. The CDR3 runs to 16 residues. Trimming took 1 base from V and 2 from J, leaving 15 bases between them. CDR3 DNA sequence: TGCGCCAGCAGCCAAGCTCGGCAGGCCCCCCCCTACGAGCAGTACTTC. Its translation: CASSQARQAPPYEQYF.

This clonotype was picked up a small number of times. The chain joins TRBV7-2 to TRBJ1-1, with D possibly being TRBD1 (5 bases). Germline CDR1 and CDR2: SGHTA and FQGNSA. Between the trimmed V and J ends, which lost 2 bases and 2 bases, there was a span of 15 bases. The CDR3 consists of 16 residues. This CDR3 reads CASSLMLGQPNTEAFF. The CDR3 region has the DNA TGTGCCAGCAGCTTAATGCTGGGGCAGCCAAACACTGAAGCTTTCTTT.

A few counts support this clonotype. This rearrangement joins TRBV3-1 to TRBJ1-4, with 7 positions matching TRBD1. V dropped 4 bases and J dropped 4; count of bases not matched to a gene: 9. CDR3 length: 16 residues. CDR1 LGHDT and CDR2 YNNKEL come from the germline V gene (reference sequence). The CDR3 nucleotides read TGTGCCAGCAGCCTAAGGGTGGCAGGGGGTAATGAAAAACTGTTTTTT. This sequence encodes CASSLRVAGGNEKLFF.

The chain has TRBV7-3 and TRBJ1-1, with D perhaps TRBD1 (5 bases). CDR3 length: 15 residues. Trimming stripped 5 bases from V and 0 bases from J, with 13 bases between. Germline CDR1 reads SGHTA; CDR2 reads FQGTGA. The CDR3: CASSPYGGMNTEAFF. CDR3 nucleotide sequence: TGTGCCAGCAGCCCATACGGGGGAATGAACACTGAAGCTTTCTTT.

This clonotype turned up a few times. The gene calls are TRBV10-3 and TRBJ2-2; D unclear. V lost 3 bases and J 1 base, leaving 6 bases between the germline ends. The CDR3 runs to 14 residues. CDR1 ENHRY and CDR2 SYGVKD come from the germline V gene. CDR3 in DNA: TGTGCCATCAGTGACCAGAAGAACACCGGGGAGCTGTTTTTT. It specifies CAISDQKNTGELFF.

This clonotype was detected a few times. Because the CDR3's place on the DNA is in doubt, the DNA is left out and the CDR3 is given as listed by TCRdb. The rearrangement links TRBV7-3 to TRBJ1-4; TRBD1 reflects the table's D call only, with no check against the DNA. The germline gives CDR1 SGHTA, CDR2 FQGTGA. The CDR3 length equals 17 residues, ends included. The CDR3 region is CASSLLTGTGLMKNCFF.

This clonotype has a handful of counts. V and J are TRBV28 and TRBJ1-2, with 8 bases matching TRBD1. This CDR3 has 13 residues. The ends lost 4 bases at V and 6 bases at J; junction bases unmatched: 4. Germline CDR1 reads MDHEN; CDR2 reads SYDVKM. CDR3 loop: CASSYGQGNGYTF. For the CDR3, the DNA is TGTGCCAGCAGTTACGGACAGGGAAATGGCTACACCTTC.

This clonotype was seen ten or more times. The CDR3 DNA sequence: TGTGCCAGCAGCCAGTCCCCGGGACTAGGGATAATCAATGAGCAGTTCTTC. It specifies CASSQSPGLGIINEQFF. This chain joins TRBV3-1 and TRBJ2-1; 8 positions agree with TRBD2. V lost 3 bases to trimming and J lost 6 bases; unmatched junction nucleotides: 13. From germline, CDR1 is LGHDT and CDR2 YNNKEL (reference sequence). This CDR3 comprises 17 residues.

The sample holds a few counts of this clonotype. The chain employs TRBV3-1 and TRBJ2-2, with TRBD2 identical over 8 bases. V gave up 1 base and J gave up 6 bases; unmatched junction bases: 7. The V gene's germline CDR1 is LGHDT and CDR2 YNNKEL (reference sequence). The CDR3 loop spans 16 amino acids. CDR3 sequence: CASSQVIGGAAGELFF. The DNA for the CDR3 is TGTGCCAGCAGCCAAGTAATCGGGGGGGCCGCCGGGGAGCTGTTTTTT. The entire variable domain, with the rest obtained from reference TRBV3-1 and TRBJ2-2, is as follows: DTAVSQTPKYLVTQMGNDKSIKCEQNLGHDTMYWYKQDSKKFLKIMFSYNNKELIINETVPNRFSPKSPDKAHLNLHINSLELGDSAVYFCASSQVIGGAAGELFFGEGSRLTVL.

This clonotype came up a few times. This rearrangement joins TRBV12-3 or TRBV12-4 to TRBJ2-1, with 8 bases aligning to TRBD2. The CDR3 is made up of 13 amino acids. The ends lost 6 bases at V and 2 bases at J; junction bases unmatched: 0. The CDR3 DNA is TGTGCCAGCAGGGGACTAGCCTACAATGAGCAGTTCTTC. Amino acid sequence: CASRGLAYNEQFF.

In this sample, this clonotype turned up many times. The chain couples TRBV25-1 to TRBJ1-2, with D hard to call. Trimming took off 3 bases at V and 4 bases at J, with 3 bases between the two ends. CDR3 length: 11 residues. Germline CDR1 MGHDK, CDR2 SYGVNS. CDR3 in amino acids: CASSDGYGYTF. The CDR3 DNA sequence: TGTGCCAGCAGTGACGGCTATGGCTACACCTTC.

This clonotype was counted ten times or more. The chain has TRBV6-4 and TRBJ2-1; TRBD2 aligns across 9 bases. Germline CDR1 reads MRHNA; CDR2 reads SNTAGT. This CDR3 region has 15 residues. The ends lost 0 bases at V and 8 bases at J; junction bases unmatched: 5. The CDR3 nucleotides are TGTGCCAGCAGTGACTCGTCTAGCGGGATTGATGAGCAGTTCTTC. Translated: CASSDSSSGIDEQFF.

In this sample, this clonotype turned up a few times. The V gene is TRBV12-3 or TRBV12-4, the J gene TRBJ1-2, with 8 bases lining up with TRBD1. Losses at the gene ends were 6 bases for V and 6 bases for J; bases not matched to a gene: 3. There are 12 residues in the CDR3. The CDR3 DNA sequence: TGTGCCAGCAGGACAGGGGTGAATGGCTACACCTTC. It encodes CASRTGVNGYTF.

CDR3 sequence (DNA): TGTGCCAGCAGTTTCTGGCCAGGGGGCGCGAACACCGGGGAGCTGTTTTTT. Amino acid sequence: CASSFWPGGANTGELFF. The rearrangement joins TRBV28 to TRBJ2-2, with 8 bases fitting TRBD1. V was pared by 3 bases and J by 0 bases, with 6 bases of the junction left unmatched. Germline lookup yields CDR1 MDHEN and CDR2 SYDVKM. The CDR3 has 17 residues.

Ten or more counts support this clonotype. The rearrangement joins TRBV6-1 to TRBJ1-5, with D uncertain. The CDR3 is made up of 14 amino acids. The V end was cut by 1 base, the J end by 6 bases, with 10 bases between. The germline CDR1 and CDR2 sequences are MNHNS and SASEGT. The CDR3 loop is CASSEDNLGQPQHF. As DNA, the CDR3 is TGTGCCAGCAGTGAAGACAATCTCGGTCAGCCCCAGCATTTT.

V gene TRBV7-2 combines with J gene TRBJ2-1; D assignment may be TRBD1 or TRBD2 (5 bases each). The CDR3 loop spans 15 amino acids. Deletions cut 3 bases from V and 4 bases from J, with 13 bases between. Germline assignment: CDR1 SGHTA and CDR2 FQGNSA. In nucleotides, the CDR3 is TGTGCCAGCAGCTTTCGGGACGAACGGTACAATGAGCAGTTCTTC. Protein sequence: CASSFRDERYNEQFF.

This clonotype was seen ten or more times. A read error may account for a junction end that differs from germline. The chain combines TRBV7-6 with TRBJ1-6; TRBD1 aligns across 9 bases. In germline, CDR1 is SGHVS, CDR2 FNYEAQ. The CDR3 runs 16 residues. The CDR3 DNA sequence: TGTGCCAGCAGCTTATTGGACAGGGGTAGTGGTTCACCCCCCCACTTT. Translating it yields CASSLLDRGSGSPPHF.

The J gene is TRBJ2-3, the V gene TRBV2; tentatively, D is TRBD1 (7 bases). Trimming shortened V by 5 bases and J by 6 bases, and 12 bases separated the two germline ends. Germline lookup yields CDR1 SNHLY and CDR2 FYNNEI. There are 13 residues in the CDR3. The CDR3 here is CASSNRGGDTQYF. CDR3 nucleotide sequence: TGTGCCAGCAGTAACAGGGGAGGCGATACGCAGTATTTT.

This sequence joins TRBV28 and TRBJ2-5; 10 bases align to TRBD2. V was pared by 2 bases and J by 5 bases, with 5 bases of the junction left unmatched. The germline V gene has CDR1 MDHEN and CDR2 SYDVKM. This CDR3 spans 15 amino acids. The CDR3 DNA sequence: TGTGCCAGCAGTTTACCAGCGGGAGGGGTTGAGACCCAGTACTTC. Residues: CASSLPAGGVETQYF.

The table lists this clonotype with many counts. V gene TRBV7-9 combines with J gene TRBJ2-2; D might be TRBD1 (6 bases). The CDR3 runs to 14 residues. Looked up from germline, CDR1 is SEHNR and CDR2 is FQNEAQ (reference sequence). Trimming left V 8 bases short and J 0 bases short, with 10 bases between. CDR3: CASWDTPNTGELFF. CDR3 nucleotide sequence: TGTGCCAGCTGGGACACACCGAACACCGGGGAGCTGTTTTTT.

This clonotype showed up many times. The CDR3 region is CASSLTRNTGELFF. The CDR3 DNA follows: TGTGCCAGCAGTTTAACACGGAACACCGGGGAGCTGTTTTTT. V usage is TRBV27 and J usage is TRBJ2-2; no reliable D call. Germline V lookup: CDR1 MNHEY, CDR2 SMNVEV (reference sequence). The CDR3 loop spans 14 amino acids. Trimming took 2 bases from V and 1 from J, leaving 5 bases between them.

The sample holds many counts of this clonotype. V and J are TRBV20-1 and TRBJ2-7; D remains ambiguous. The V gene's germline CDR1 is DFQATT and CDR2 SNEGSKA (reference sequence). The CDR3 runs to 14 residues. V was trimmed by 5 bases and J by 6 bases, leaving 20 bases between them. CDR3 in DNA: TGCAGTGCTCCACCTTCCGGTCGGTACGGCGAGCAGTACTTC. It yields the protein CSAPPSGRYGEQYF.

V and J are TRBV5-1 and TRBJ2-2, with 8 nucleotides matching TRBD2. The CDR3 has 19 amino acids. V shed 0 bases, J shed 0 bases, and the junction held 10 bases outside the gene matches. The germline V gene has CDR1 SGHRS and CDR2 YFSETQ. The CDR3 protein is CASSLDGSGVNANTGELFF. CDR3 DNA: TGCGCCAGCAGCTTGGACGGTAGCGGGGTTAACGCGAACACCGGGGAGCTGTTTTTT.

Only a few counts were recorded for this clonotype. The chain is built from TRBV18 and TRBJ2-2; 13 bases map to TRBD2. This CDR3 contains 17 residues. Germline V lookup: CDR1 KGHSH, CDR2 LQKENI. J gave up 4 bases and V 5 bases, and 7 bases lay outside the gene matches. The CDR3 region is CASSSGLAGVVTGELFF. The CDR3 region has the DNA TGTGCCAGCTCAAGTGGACTAGCGGGAGTCGTCACCGGGGAGCTGTTTTTT. Using reference TRBV18 and TRBJ2-2 for the parts outside the CDR3, the full variable domain is NAGVMQNPRHLVRRRGQEARLRCSPMKGHSHVYWYRQLPEEGLKFMVYLQKENIIDESGMPKERFSAEFPKEGPSILRIQQVVRGDSAAYFCASSSGLAGVVTGELFFGEGSRLTVL.